The clone carrying this TCR beta chain has just a few counts. The TCR library protocol was used to attach unique molecular identifiers. These identifiers were attached to individual cDNA molecules. TCRdb analysed the 5' RACE reads with MiXCR anew, one entry per CDR3 protein. The sample comprises over 25,000 distinct CDR3 sequences, approximately 4.2% of which are singletons, and around 10% rests with the top ten. This entry is derived from a study of early T cells in non-severe SARS-CoV-2 infection. Study summary: The authors sequenced bulk RNA from unsorted whole blood, leaving chains unpaired.

Sequencing input: whole blood. The source is an adult who was a healthcare worker with PCR-confirmed SARS-CoV-2 infection or an uninfected control (not recorded which).

CDR3 amino acids: CASSDSLGDNQPQHF. CDR3 in DNA: TGTGCCAGCAGTGATAGTCTGGGGGACAATCAGCCCCAGCATTTT. This chain connects TRBV2 to TRBJ1-5; tentatively, D is TRBD1 (5 bases). CDR3 length: 15 amino acids. Looked up from germline, CDR1 is SNHLY and CDR2 is FYNNEI. The V gene lost 3 bases and the J gene lost 3 bases, with 12 bases spanning the gap.